Sequencing of this T cell receptor beta chain was carried out in a study of cytomegalovirus exposure and HLA in healthy donors. The CDR3 loop spans 12 amino acids. Germline V lookup: CDR1 GTSNPN, CDR2 SVGIG (reference sequence). With 0 bases removed from V and 5 bases from J, the gap between germline ends came to 8 bases. The study ran its PCR with 60 Vbeta and 13 Jbeta primers. Sequenced by immunoSEQ multiplex PCR; TCRdb stores in-frame clones only, minus some. The sample contains around 65,000 clones, 65% to 80% of which appear only once. Sequenced sample: PBMCs. The chain uses TRBV30 and TRBJ2-7; D not certain. The TCR comes from a man aged 35 to 55 in good health and CMV-seropositive. The DNA for the CDR3 is TGTGCCTGGAGTGTATTCTACGACGAGCAGTACTTC. Translation: CAWSVFYDEQYF.